This TCR beta chain was identified during a study of T cell repertoires in cytomegalovirus infection. In this sample, this clonotype turned up many times. TCRdb re-analysed the reads in MiXCR, keeping a single row per CDR3 protein. This table has about 260,000 distinct CDR3 sequences, roughly 15% appearing once. The sample was PBMCs. The receptor comes from a human donor in good health (CMV status not recorded). Some clones in this sample may be carry-over from other donors' samples.

This CDR3 reads CASRETSGSSSYNEQFF. In DNA, the CDR3 is TGTGCCAGTAGAGAGACTAGCGGGTCGAGCTCCTACAATGAGCAGTTCTTC. The V gene is TRBV19, the J gene TRBJ2-1; 10 bases fit TRBD2. This CDR3 spans 17 amino acids. V dropped 6 bases and J dropped 0; count of bases not matched to a gene: 8. Germline V gives CDR1 LNHDA, CDR2 SQIVND (reference sequence).